A selection of T cell receptor beta chains follows, all from one sample in a study of STAT3 mutations in large granular lymphocyte leukemia. Some clones are missing from TCRdb's copy, which holds only in-frame ones; the method was immunoSEQ multiplex PCR. This table holds 7,800 or so clones, 91% found once. The material sequenced was peripheral blood mononuclear cells. Every receptor here comes from a man aged 45 to 65 with T-cell large granular lymphocyte leukemia. Some clones in this sample may be carry-over from other donors' samples. The CDR3 runs from the conserved cysteine through the conserved F or W. The order of the fields is D gene, J gene, V gene, clone size, CDR3 DNA, CDR3 protein. The D gene is left open where the match is weak. Size values are once, few and many counts, or a class for expanded clones, and some rows have none.

d_gene: .
j_gene: TRBJ2-5
v_gene: TRBV29-1
abundance: .
CDR3nt: TGCAGCGTAGCAGGGGAAAACCAAGAGACCCAGTACTTC
CDR3aa: CSVAGENQETQYF

d_gene: .
j_gene: TRBJ2-5
v_gene: TRBV28
abundance: .
CDR3nt: TGTGCCAGCAGTGGGGGGGCAGGGCTTAGGGAGACCCAGTACTTC
CDR3aa: CASSGGAGLRETQYF

d_gene: .
j_gene: TRBJ2-5
v_gene: TRBV5-1
abundance: .
CDR3nt: TGCGCCAGCAGCTTACAGGTCGGAGGGGAGACCCAGTACTTC
CDR3aa: CASSLQVGGETQYF

d_gene: .
j_gene: TRBJ1-1
v_gene: TRBV5-4
abundance: .
CDR3nt: TGTGCCAGCAGCCCGGGGACGTACACTGAAGCTTTCTTT
CDR3aa: CASSPGTYTEAFF

d_gene: TRBD1
j_gene: TRBJ1-2
v_gene: TRBV30
abundance: .
CDR3nt: TGTGCCTGGAGCTTGGGACAGTCTAACTATGGCTACACCTTC
CDR3aa: CAWSLGQSNYGYTF

d_gene: TRBD2
j_gene: TRBJ2-1
v_gene: TRBV2
abundance: .
CDR3nt: TGTGCCAGCAGTGCACCGGGACTAGCGGGAGGGCCAAATGAGCAGTTCTTC
CDR3aa: CASSAPGLAGGPNEQFF

d_gene: .
j_gene: TRBJ1-4
v_gene: TRBV10-3
abundance: .
CDR3nt: TGTGCCACGGAGGGGGGGGCTGGTGAAAAACTGTTTTTT
CDR3aa: CATEGGAGEKLFF

d_gene: .
j_gene: TRBJ2-7
v_gene: TRBV5-1
abundance: once
CDR3nt: TGCGCCAGCAGCTTCAGGGGCGCAACCTACGAGCAGTACTTC
CDR3aa: CASSFRGATYEQYF

d_gene: TRBD1
j_gene: TRBJ1-4
v_gene: TRBV6-1
abundance: once
CDR3nt: TGTGCCAGCAGTGATCGGGACAGGTTTAATGAAAAACTGTTTTTT
CDR3aa: CASSDRDRFNEKLFF

d_gene: .
j_gene: TRBJ2-7
v_gene: TRBV27
abundance: .
CDR3nt: TGTGCCAGCAGTTTTGAGGGGGGGCCGGTCGAGCAGTACTTC
CDR3aa: CASSFEGGPVEQYF

d_gene: TRBD1
j_gene: TRBJ1-3
v_gene: TRBV18
abundance: .
CDR3nt: TGTGCCAGCTCTCTGCCGACAGGGGTAGATGGAAACACCATATATTTT
CDR3aa: CASSLPTGVDGNTIYF

d_gene: .
j_gene: TRBJ1-2
v_gene: TRBV28
abundance: .
CDR3nt: .
CDR3aa: CASILDRVGGYTF

d_gene: .
j_gene: TRBJ1-2
v_gene: TRBV28
abundance: .
CDR3nt: TGTGCCAGCAGTCTTAGACAGACTAACTATGGCTACACCTTC
CDR3aa: CASSLRQTNYGYTF

d_gene: .
j_gene: TRBJ2-1
v_gene: TRBV5-1
abundance: .
CDR3nt: TGCGCCAGCAGCTTGACTAGGGGGGGCTACTACAATGAGCAGTTCTTC
CDR3aa: CASSLTRGGYYNEQFF

d_gene: .
j_gene: TRBJ2-5
v_gene: TRBV5-1
abundance: .
CDR3nt: TGCGCCAGCAGCGCCTACCAACCCCCGGAGACCCAGTACTTC
CDR3aa: CASSAYQPPETQYF

d_gene: .
j_gene: TRBJ1-1
v_gene: TRBV7-8
abundance: .
CDR3nt: TGTGCCAGCAGCTTAGTTTCCGGGAACACTGAAGCTTTCTTT
CDR3aa: CASSLVSGNTEAFF